Listed here is a single T cell receptor beta chain. It has no known antigen specificity. Base qualities are not recorded, but no much larger clone differs from it by a single base. This specimen belongs to a study of blood T cell repertoires in COVID-19 (dated by TCRdb to 2018 to 2020). At the level of the whole study: Recovered participants in ImmuneRACE Cohort 3 were defined as having two consecutive negative NP/OP PCR tests, clearance from a healthcare professional, or resolution of symptoms. The dataset comprised deeply sampled blood TCRbeta repertoires from subjects exposed to, actively infected with, or recovered from COVID-19. Where available, HLA class I and class II types were taken from metadata supplied by the sample provider and were not determined by assay-based typing. The repertoires were released in a freely available public database intended as a resource for research on the immune response to SARS-CoV-2. The samples were drawn from two sources: the first 160 participants of the ongoing ImmuneRACE study, and 1,200 or so subjects contributed by 6 global collaborators. The collaborator samples originated in the United States, Italy and Spain and spanned the acute and convalescent phases of COVID-19. The prospective study material was composed of cDNA or gDNA derived from T cells, B-cell-depleted T cells, or PBMCs. Nearly every sample came with metadata listing a de-identified subject ID, COVID-19 status, age in years and sex. Results and caveats for the whole study, not just this receptor: How much clinical and demographic metadata was included differed by source and by participant, and the metadata was provided uncurated.

Enrolling through a virtual design, the prospective study's participants ranged in age from roughly 18 to 100 years and lived across more than 20 United States geographic areas. To assign participants to cohorts, the prospective study relied on clinical history that participants themselves reported in a screening survey and a study questionnaire. Each participant in the prospective study had whole blood, serum and a nasopharyngeal or oropharyngeal swab collected by mobile phlebotomists. Participants in the prospective study had the option to provide additional blood draws and questionnaires over a roughly 2-month period. Blood samples from the prospective study were shipped frozen or at room temperature prior to DNA extraction. TCRbeta CDR3 regions were amplified from genomic DNA by means of the immunoSEQ Assay, a bias-controlled multiplex PCR. The study's own analysis went as follows. Nucleated cell counts per sample were estimated from amplification of reference gene primers within the assay. To quantify the absolute abundance of each unique TCRbeta CDR3 rearrangement, sequence reads were collapsed and filtered. For each sample, productive Simpson clonality was calculated as the square root of Simpson's diversity index across productive rearrangements. TCRdb took this table from immuneACCESS and kept in-frame rearrangements with V and J called. Such tables lack part of the clones; where checked against another copy, unresolved V genes explain under half of the gap, and the rest is unexplained. The V and J calls and the clone size are those of that table, but D and trimming were determined from the DNA. This sample has some 200,000 clones in its table, and roughly 91% of those were observed once. The ten largest clones take up 7.2% of the sample.

The germline V gene sets CDR1 to SQVTM and CDR2 to ANQGSEA. V lost 4 bases and J lost 0 bases; the stretch between them is 20 bases long. From the cysteine up to the phenylalanine, the CDR3 has a length of 17 residues. The kept DNA is CDR3 alone, 51 bases in frame from the first base. The rearranged segments are TRBV29-1 and TRBJ2-3; the D segment could be TRBD2, given 6 matching bases. This clonotype originated in a man aged 25 to 40 in a cohort exposed to, infected with or recovered from COVID-19 (not recorded which). The sample consisted of PBMCs or T cells enriched from blood (not recorded which). The CDR3 in this case is CSVVGRISTGSTDTQYF. The sequenced DNA: TGCAGCGTTGTCGGGAGAATAAGTACGGGGAGCACAGATACGCAGTATTTT.